This entry features one TCR beta chain sequence. Antigen specificity is unknown. V lost 6 bases and J lost 4; bases outside the gene matches: 5. CDR1 and CDR2 from the germline V gene are LNHDA and SQIVND (reference sequence). The CDR3 is 14 amino acids. This sample is drawn from a study of T cell clones after liver transplantation. Study at large: Three of the eight recipients were HCV-positive; the rest had non-autoimmune, non-viral transplant indications. Standard immunosuppression, with no induction, continued until 12-24 months after transplant. Tolerant meant at least one year fully off immunosuppression without liver enzymes above twice normal.

Here immunoSEQ multiplex PCR was the method, and the copy in TCRdb shows in-frame clones only, minus some. The sample shows 55,000 to 70,000 clones, around 92% of them seen only once. General study results and limits: These preliminary findings come from unstandardized post-transplant sampling times.

Specimen: CD4+ T cells from blood, collected around 27 months after liver transplant. This clonotype was sampled from a human patient who received a liver transplant. Some T cells may trace back to the graft donor. The rearrangement uses TRBV19 and TRBJ2-3, with 9 nucleotides matching TRBD1. CDR3 loop: CASSPGQGSDTQYF. CDR3 in DNA: TGTGCCAGTAGCCCGGGACAGGGCTCAGATACGCAGTATTTT.